The clone carrying this TCR beta chain was seen a few times. Its antigen is unknown. The V gene's germline CDR1 is SGHAT and CDR2 FQNNGV. The CDR3 consists of 14 residues. V was cut by 2 bases and J by 3 bases, with 10 bases left in between. This specimen comes from a study of vaccination effects on CD4 cells after COVID-19. Study summary: Before any sequencing was done, the ViraFEST assay used viral peptide pools to expand antigen-specific CD4+ T cells.

Clones were read by immunoSEQ multiplex PCR, and TCRdb kept only the in-frame ones, dropping some. The sample contains 45,000 to 75,000 clones, about 80% of which appear only once. Study-wide points: By a late point after vaccination, infection- and vaccine-induced clones had shrunk markedly through clonal contraction.

Investigators separated out CD4+ T cells once 10 days of culture had passed. According to the study, vaccine recipients showed no prior SARS-CoV-2 infection and negative nucleocapsid antibodies. At days 3 and 7, half of the medium was exchanged for IL-2 medium. The source of this sequence is a human donor who received a COVID-19 vaccine. The input for sequencing was CD4+ T cells from PBMCs cultured without peptide, taken before COVID-19 vaccination. This chain connects TRBV11-2 to TRBJ1-1, with D maybe TRBD1 (6 bases). For the CDR3, the DNA is TGTGCCAGCAGCTTATCTTACAGGGACACTGAAGCTTTCTTT. Its protein product is CASSLSYRDTEAFF.